This entry lists 28 T cell receptor beta chains sequenced from one sample in a study of Ad26.COV2.S vaccination and SARS-CoV-2 variants. TCRdb's table, derived via immunoSEQ multiplex PCR, lists solely in-frame clones and lacks some. The sample includes 440,000 or so clones, about nine tenths of them seen just once. Treatment defined: 15 to 20 received Ad26.COV2.S at low or high dose, single or two shots; 5 received placebo; per-sample allocation not given. Sampling occurred on day 63 after the first vaccine or placebo injection. Specimen: peripheral blood, collected in a trial of Ad26.COV2.S vaccine versus placebo. These receptors all stem from a person aged 18-60 years who received the Ad26.COV2.S COVID-19 vaccine or a placebo.

This clone was counted between two and nine times. The chain uses TRBV2 and TRBJ2-7; TRBD1 might be the D (7 bases). The CDR3 has 16 residues. V lost 5 bases and J 2 bases, leaving 19 bases between the germline ends. The V gene's germline CDR1 is SNHLY and CDR2 FYNNEI. The CDR3: CASSQTRDSNPYEQYF. Here the CDR3 DNA reads TGTGCCAGCAGTCAGACGCGGGACAGCAATCCCTACGAGCAGTACTTC. Full variable domain (missing parts from reference TRBV2 and TRBJ2-7): EPEVTQTPSHQVTQMGQEVILRCVPISNHLYFYWYRQILGQKVEFLVSFYNNEISEKSEIFDDQFSVERPDGSNFTLKIRSTKLEDSAMYFCASSQTRDSNPYEQYFGPGTRLTVT.

The chain employs TRBV7-6 and TRBJ1-2; TRBD1 is a possible D gene (5 bases). V lost 5 bases and J 3 bases, leaving 10 bases between the germline ends. The CDR3 spans 13 residues. Germline V gene lookup returns CDR1 SGHVS and CDR2 FNYEAQ. The CDR3 region is CASSRDGDYGYTF. CDR3 nucleotides: TGTGCCAGCAGCCGGGACGGAGACTATGGCTACACCTTC. Full variable domain (outside the CDR3, taken from reference TRBV7-6 and TRBJ1-2): GAGVSQSPRYKVTKRGQDVALRCDPISGHVSLYWYRQALGQGPEFLTYFNYEAQQDKSGLPNDRFSAERPEGSISTLTIQRTEQRDSAMYRCASSRDGDYGYTFGSGTRLTVV.

The chain links TRBV15 to TRBJ1-1; no definite D call. V lost 4 bases to trimming and J lost 8 bases, with 14 bases between them. This CDR3 is 13 amino acids long. Germline V gives CDR1 LNHNV, CDR2 YYDKDF (reference sequence). In DNA, the CDR3 is TGTGCCACCAGCAACCTAGTCGCCGGGGAAGCTTTCTTT. Translated: CATSNLVAGEAFF.

This clone showed up just once. Other DNA variants within this sample encode the same CDR3. The chain links TRBV7-2 to TRBJ2-7; TRBD2 might be the D (5 bases). The CDR3 contains 14 residues. The V gene lost 5 bases and the J gene lost 3 bases, with 14 bases spanning the gap. Germline V lookup: CDR1 SGHTA, CDR2 FQGNSA. CDR3 protein: CASSLGGRGYEQYF. CDR3 in DNA: TGTGCCAGCAGCCTAGGAGGTCGGGGCTACGAGCAGTACTTC.

The chain links TRBV6-6 to TRBJ2-7; D gene unclear. V lost 7 bases and J 3 bases, leaving 16 bases between the germline ends. Germline loops: CDR1 MNHNY, CDR2 SVGAGI (reference sequence). The CDR3 sequence is 14 residues long. CDR3 region: CASKRGADYYEQYF. In DNA form, the CDR3 reads TGTGCCAGCAAACGAGGAGCCGATTACTACGAGCAGTACTTC.

The chain couples TRBV5-1 to TRBJ2-7; 10 bases are a match to TRBD1. CDR1 SGHRS and CDR2 YFSETQ come from the germline V gene. Unmatched junction bases numbered 7, after V lost 4 bases and J lost 3 bases. The CDR3 runs 15 residues. CDR3 in DNA: TGCGCCAGCAGCGATCCCGGGACAGGGGTCTACGAGCAGTACTTC. Amino acid sequence: CASSDPGTGVYEQYF. Looking up the rest from reference TRBV5-1 and TRBJ2-7 gives the full variable domain: KAGVTQTPRYLIKTRGQQVTLSCSPISGHRSVSWYQQTPGQGLQFLFEYFSETQRNKGNFPGRFSGRQFSNSRSEMNVSTLELGDSALYLCASSDPGTGVYEQYFGPGTRLTVT.

In nucleotides, the CDR3 is TGTGCCAGCAGCTTGTCGGTCCCGGCGGGTTCACCCCTCCACTTT. Translating it yields CASSLSVPAGSPLHF. V gene TRBV5-5 combines with J gene TRBJ1-6; D is undetermined. CDR1 is SGHKS, CDR2 YYEKEE, per germline (reference sequence). This CDR3 is 15 amino acids long. V gave up 1 base and J gave up 9 bases, with 14 bases separating them.

J is TRBJ2-1 and V is TRBV5-1, with TRBD1 as a possible D gene (6 bases). The germline CDR1 and CDR2 sequences are SGHRS and YFSETQ. V lost 2 bases and J lost 2, with 8 bases in between. This CDR3 spans 14 amino acids. The CDR3 nucleotides are TGCGCCAGCAGCTTACAGGGACCCTACAATGAGCAGTTCTTC. Encoded protein: CASSLQGPYNEQFF.

The chain employs TRBV30 and TRBJ2-6, with unresolved D. CDR1 is GTSNPN and CDR2 is SVGIG in the germline V gene (reference sequence). V was trimmed by 3 bases and J by 2 bases, leaving 14 bases between them. The CDR3 spans 16 residues. This CDR3 is CAWRPRRLAGANVLTF. Here the CDR3 DNA reads TGTGCCTGGAGGCCAAGGCGTCTTGCTGGGGCCAACGTCCTGACTTTC.

The rearrangement links TRBV11-3 to TRBJ2-1; no definite D call. The CDR3 totals 12 residues. Germline V lookup: CDR1 SGHNT, CDR2 YENEEA. V was pared by 3 bases and J by 9 bases, with 9 bases between. In nucleotides, the CDR3 is TGTGCCAGCAGCTTCCGAGGCCGTGAGCAGTTCTTC. Its translation is CASSFRGREQFF. The full variable domain, in which reference TRBV11-3 and TRBJ2-1 provide the parts outside the CDR3, is EAGVVQSPRYKIIEKKQPVAFWCNPISGHNTLYWYLQNLGQGPELLIRYENEEAVDDSQLPKDRFSAERLKGVDSTLKIQPAELGDSAVYLCASSFRGREQFFGPGTRLTVL.

The V call is TRBV5-4, the J call TRBJ2-7; TRBD2 agrees at 9 bases. The length of the CDR3 is 16 residues. Trimming cost V 5 bases and J 0 bases; bases outside gene matches: 9. From germline, CDR1 is SGHNT and CDR2 YYREEE (reference sequence). Here the CDR3 reads CASSTSGREGSYEQYF. The DNA of the CDR3 is TGTGCCAGCAGTACCTCGGGGCGGGAGGGCTCCTACGAGCAGTACTTC.

The genes are TRBV5-6 and TRBJ2-5; D might be TRBD2 (6 bases). There are 15 residues in the CDR3. V was cut by 2 bases and J by 2 bases, with 13 bases left in between. The V gene's germline CDR1 is SGHDT and CDR2 YYEEEE. CDR3 nucleotide sequence: TGTGCCAGCAGCTTACCAACTGGAGGGCAAGAGACCCAGTACTTC. Protein: CASSLPTGGQETQYF. The variable domain in full, with the rest retrieved from reference TRBV5-6 and TRBJ2-5, is DAGVTQSPTHLIKTRGQQVTLRCSPKSGHDTVSWYQQALGQGPQFIFQYYEEEERQRGNFPDRFSGHQFPNYSSELNVNALLLGDSALYLCASSLPTGGQETQYFGPGTRLLVL.

The chain uses TRBV9 and TRBJ2-1; possibly TRBD1 for D (7 bases). Germline V gene data show CDR1 as SGDLS and CDR2 as YYNGEE. The V end was cut by 6 bases, the J end by 0 bases, with 13 bases between. This CDR3 is built from 15 residues. CDR3 sequence reads: CASTVEGASYNEQFF. The CDR3 region has the DNA TGTGCCAGCACGGTGGAGGGGGCCTCCTACAATGAGCAGTTCTTC.

The rearrangement joins TRBV10-3 to TRBJ2-7, with a weak D call TRBD2 (6 bases). This CDR3 comprises 17 residues. Deletions cut 4 bases from V and 3 bases from J, with 22 bases between. Germline V gives CDR1 ENHRY, CDR2 SYGVKD. This CDR3 reads CAISGSPSGTGDYEQYF. CDR3 bases: TGTGCCATCAGTGGCTCCCCTTCCGGGACGGGAGACTACGAGCAGTACTTC.

This chain links TRBV7-3 with TRBJ2-7, with D unclear. Germline loops: CDR1 SGHTA, CDR2 FQGTGA. The V end was cut by 0 bases, the J end by 2 bases, with 5 bases between. The CDR3 consists of 13 residues. The DNA for the CDR3 is TGTGCCAGCAGCTTAACCCATACCTACGAGCAGTACTTC. Its protein is CASSLTHTYEQYF.

The chain joins TRBV7-6 to TRBJ1-4; D may be TRBD1 (5 bases). This CDR3 contains 17 residues. Trimming took off 1 base at V and 4 bases at J, with 16 bases between the two ends. In germline, CDR1 is SGHVS, CDR2 FNYEAQ. The CDR3 nucleotides are TGTGCCAGCAGCTTAGACCCGGTCGGGACGGATAATGAAAAACTGTTTTTT. It yields the protein CASSLDPVGTDNEKLFF. The full variable domain, rest sourced from reference TRBV7-6 and TRBJ1-4, is GAGVSQSPRYKVTKRGQDVALRCDPISGHVSLYWYRQALGQGPEFLTYFNYEAQQDKSGLPNDRFSAERPEGSISTLTIQRTEQRDSAMYRCASSLDPVGTDNEKLFFGSGTQLSVL.

The sample holds a few counts of this clone. The chain employs TRBV3-1 (or the pseudogene TRBV3-2) and TRBJ1-4; D is ambiguous. Deletions cut 2 bases from V and 8 bases from J, with 9 bases between. This CDR3 is 13 amino acids long. Germline values: CDR1 LGHDT, CDR2 YNNKEL (reference sequence). The CDR3, as DNA: TGTGCCAGCAGCCAAATTAGTAGGGAAAAACTGTTTTTT. Translation gives CASSQISREKLFF.

The chain has TRBV4-1 and TRBJ2-5, with D uncertain. In germline, CDR1 is MGHRA, CDR2 YSYEKL. CDR3 length equals 17 residues. The ends were cut back, 0 bases at V and 1 base at J, with 15 bases in the middle. The CDR3: CASSQDLYGRSQETQYF. The CDR3 nucleotides are TGCGCCAGCAGCCAAGATCTTTACGGTCGGTCCCAAGAGACCCAGTACTTC.

This chain uses TRBV5-4 with TRBJ2-2; either TRBD1 or TRBD2 may supply D (6 bases each). CDR3 size: 16 residues. V lost 1 base and J lost 6, with 16 bases in between. The germline gives CDR1 SGHNT, CDR2 YYREEE (reference sequence). The CDR3 nucleotides are TGTGCCAGCAGCTTGCGAGCGGGTCCAGGGGCCGGGGAGCTGTTTTTT. Protein sequence: CASSLRAGPGAGELFF.

The chain employs TRBV10-3 and TRBJ1-1; 9 positions agree with TRBD1. With V trimmed by 4 bases and J by 2 bases, 5 bases remained unmatched. Germline CDR1 and CDR2: ENHRY and SYGVKD. This CDR3 is 15 amino acids long. CDR3 nucleotides: TGTGCCATCAGTGGGGGGACAGGGAGTAACACTGAAGCTTTCTTT. It encodes CAISGGTGSNTEAFF.

The chain combines TRBV6-1 with TRBJ2-1; D gene uncertain. Per germline, CDR1 MNHNS and CDR2 SASEGT. The CDR3 totals 14 residues. With 2 bases removed from V and 8 bases from J, the gap between germline ends came to 13 bases. CDR3 protein: CASSERVRQDEQFF. The CDR3 DNA follows: TGTGCCAGCAGTGAACGGGTAAGGCAGGATGAGCAGTTCTTC.

The chain couples TRBV19 to TRBJ1-2; no clear D gene. This CDR3 has 15 residues. Between the trimmed V and J ends, which lost 3 bases and 3 bases, there was a span of 14 bases. Per the germline V gene, CDR1 is LNHDA and CDR2 is SQIVND (reference sequence). The CDR3 nucleotides read TGTGCCAGTAGTATCGTAGGGCTAATTGACTATGGCTACACCTTC. Translating it yields CASSIVGLIDYGYTF.

The V gene is TRBV28, the J gene TRBJ1-6, with 9 bases aligning to TRBD1. The germline V gene has CDR1 MDHEN and CDR2 SYDVKM. The V and J ends lost 5 bases and 6 bases, in that order; junction bases with no gene match: 5. The CDR3 contains 15 residues. As DNA, the CDR3 is TGTGCCAGCAGTATAACAGGGGGCGGTAATTCACCCCTCCACTTT. Translated: CASSITGGGNSPLHF.

This clone was detected only once. This rearrangement joins TRBV27 to TRBJ2-1, with a tentative D call TRBD2 (5 bases). Trimming pared 6 bases from V and 9 bases from J, leaving 21 bases between. This CDR3 region has 15 residues. CDR1 and CDR2 (germline): MNHEY, SMNVEV (reference sequence). The CDR3 DNA reads TGTGCCAGCAGACCCGGACTCCCCCGGCCCAGTGAGCAGTTCTTC. Protein: CASRPGLPRPSEQFF.

The chain has TRBV15 and TRBJ1-1; D uncertain. The CDR3 covers 13 residues. CDR1 and CDR2 (germline): LNHNV, YYDKDF (reference sequence). V lost 6 bases and J 4 bases, leaving 12 bases between the germline ends. The CDR3 spells CATRLRAGTEAFF. The CDR3 DNA reads as TGTGCCACCAGGCTTAGGGCCGGCACTGAAGCTTTCTTT.

This clone has just one count. The J gene is TRBJ2-7, the V gene TRBV9; no definite D call. CDR1 and CDR2 from the germline V gene are SGDLS and YYNGEE. There are 15 residues in the CDR3. Trimming left V 4 bases short and J 2 bases short, with 16 bases between. CDR3 protein: CASSPTVEVTYEQYF. The CDR3 DNA is TGTGCCAGCAGCCCGACTGTGGAAGTAACCTACGAGCAGTACTTC.

The chain recombines TRBV28 with TRBJ1-5; a weak D match, TRBD1 (5 bases). CDR1 and CDR2 from the germline V gene are MDHEN and SYDVKM. Between the trimmed V and J ends, which lost 8 bases and 0 bases, there was a span of 23 bases. The CDR3 has 18 amino acids. In DNA form, the CDR3 reads TGTGCCAGCGGCCACCTTAGGGGCTTGGGGAGTAGCAATCAGCCCCAGCATTTT. Its translation is CASGHLRGLGSSNQPQHF.

The CDR3, as DNA: TGCGCCAGCAGCCAAGAAGTCGACGGCGGGTCCCCTTGGGCTACGCAGTATTTT. Translated: CASSQEVDGGSPWATQYF. The V call is TRBV4-1, the J call TRBJ2-3, with D maybe TRBD2 (5 bases). V was pared by 0 bases and J by 8 bases, with 24 bases between. There are 18 residues in the CDR3. CDR1 is MGHRA and CDR2 is YSYEKL in the germline V gene.